This TCR beta chain emerged from a study of regulatory T cells in long-lasting Graves disease. Study-level results: Persistent disease favored TRBV28, TRBJ1-2 and TRBJ2-5. It was peripheral blood alone, not thyroid tissue, that was studied.

On this clonotype: As yet, its antigen is unknown.

In building TCR beta libraries, iRepertoire HTBI primers were used together with Arm-PCR of CDR3 regions. From the multiplex PCR reads, TCRdb called clonotypes with MiXCR, one entry per CDR3 protein. The table has under 500,000 distinct CDR3 sequences, less than 25% seen once. The CDR3 contains 19 residues. CDR1 is SGHTA, CDR2 FQGNSA, per germline. V was pared by 4 bases and J by 0 bases, with 22 bases between. The time point: persistent/refractory GD, antithyroid drugs over 5 years with positive TRAb. Generation of the TCR library employed RNA extracted from PBMCs. Sequenced here: peripheral blood mononuclear cells (PBMCs), sampled when the disease was refractory, from a patient treated with antithyroid drugs. This rearrangement joins TRBV7-2 to TRBJ2-1, with a possible D match to TRBD2 (7 bases). The receptor's source is a female donor with Graves disease. The CDR3 loop is CASSSVRGGREISYNEQFF. The CDR3 DNA reads as TGTGCCAGCAGCTCAGTCAGGGGCGGGAGAGAGATCTCCTACAATGAGCAGTTCTTC.